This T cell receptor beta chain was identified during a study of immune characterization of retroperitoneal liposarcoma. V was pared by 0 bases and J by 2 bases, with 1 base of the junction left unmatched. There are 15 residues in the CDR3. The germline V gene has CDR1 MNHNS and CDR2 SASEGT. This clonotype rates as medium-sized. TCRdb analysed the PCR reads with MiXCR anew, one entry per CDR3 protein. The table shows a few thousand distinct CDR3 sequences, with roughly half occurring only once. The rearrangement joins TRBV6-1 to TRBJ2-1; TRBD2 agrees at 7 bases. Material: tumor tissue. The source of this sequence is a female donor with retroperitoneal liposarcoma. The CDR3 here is CASSEAGGAYNEQFF. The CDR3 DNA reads TGTGCCAGCAGTGAAGCGGGGGGGGCCTACAATGAGCAGTTCTTC.